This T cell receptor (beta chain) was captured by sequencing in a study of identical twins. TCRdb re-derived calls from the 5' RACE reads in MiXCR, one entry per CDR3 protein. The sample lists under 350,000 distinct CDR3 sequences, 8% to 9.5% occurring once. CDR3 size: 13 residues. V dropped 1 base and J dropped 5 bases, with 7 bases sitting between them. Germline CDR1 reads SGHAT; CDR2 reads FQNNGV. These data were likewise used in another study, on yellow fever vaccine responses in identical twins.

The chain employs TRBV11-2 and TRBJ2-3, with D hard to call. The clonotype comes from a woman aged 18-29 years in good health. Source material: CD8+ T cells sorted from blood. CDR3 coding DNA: TGTGCCAGCAGCTTAGTCTTCCGAGATACGCAGTATTTT. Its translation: CASSLVFRDTQYF.